This T cell receptor beta chain was sequenced for a study of blood T cell repertoires in COVID-19. CDR3 length: 15 residues. Germline assignment: CDR1 SGDLS and CDR2 YYNGEE. V gave up 2 bases and J gave up 2 bases; unmatched junction bases: 2. Measured with immunoSEQ multiplex PCR; TCRdb has only the in-frame clones, and not every one. The sample consists of 400,000 or so clones, over 75% of them appearing once. This clonotype was obtained from a man aged 25-45 years who had recovered from COVID-19. The chain employs TRBV9 and TRBJ2-1, with 9 bases matching TRBD1. Material: PBMCs or T cells enriched from blood (not recorded which). The CDR3 protein is CASSVGQGAYNEQFF. Written as DNA, the CDR3 is TGTGCCAGCAGCGTGGGACAGGGCGCCTACAATGAGCAGTTCTTC.